This T cell receptor beta chain came from a study of blood T cell repertoires in COVID-19. Overall study: T cells, B-cell-depleted T cells, or PBMCs provided the cDNA or gDNA that served as material.

In the study's own analysis: Amplified reference gene primers provided the basis for estimating nucleated cell counts. The method was immunoSEQ multiplex PCR; TCRdb's version includes in-frame clones alone and lacks a portion of them. That table is the source of V, J and clone size, and D and trimming were worked out from the DNA. The sample shows about 240,000 clones, around 84% of them seen only once. Per the germline V gene, CDR1 is KGHSH and CDR2 is LQKENI. There are 15 residues in the CDR3. The germline V and J ends were trimmed by 6 bases and 2 bases, with 15 bases remaining between them. The source of this sequence is a woman aged 70-85 years with active or convalescent COVID-19. Source material: peripheral blood. This sequence joins TRBV18 and TRBJ2-3, with D maybe TRBD1 (6 bases). The CDR3, as DNA: TGTGCCAGCTCGCCTACTTTGGGGGCCACAGATACGCAGTATTTT. As protein: CASSPTLGATDTQYF.